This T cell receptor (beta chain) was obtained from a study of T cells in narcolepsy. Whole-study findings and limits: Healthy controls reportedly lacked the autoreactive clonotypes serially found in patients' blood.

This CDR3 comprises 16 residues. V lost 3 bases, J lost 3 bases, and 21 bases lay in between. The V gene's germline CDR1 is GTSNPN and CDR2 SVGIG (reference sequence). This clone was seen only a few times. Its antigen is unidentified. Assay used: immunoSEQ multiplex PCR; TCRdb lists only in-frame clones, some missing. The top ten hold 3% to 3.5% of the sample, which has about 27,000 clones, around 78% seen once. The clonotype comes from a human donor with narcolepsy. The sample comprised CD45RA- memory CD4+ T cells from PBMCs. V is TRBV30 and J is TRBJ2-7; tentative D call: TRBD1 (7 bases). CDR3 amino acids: CAWRGVGGAGGYEQYF. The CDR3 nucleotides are TGTGCCTGGAGGGGAGTGGGCGGGGCAGGGGGCTACGAGCAGTACTTC.